The clone carrying this T cell receptor beta chain occurred many times. The antigen remains undetermined. This specimen comes from a study of Graves' ophthalmopathy and Graves' hyperthyroidism. Overall study: At initial diagnosis, peripheral blood was obtained, and this preceded any treatment. Study-wide points: Most expanded thyroid clonotypes above 0.001 frequency also appeared in blood.

Amplification targeted the TCR beta CDR3 regions, with RNA transcripts as the source material. An opening RT-PCR round employed HTBI primers and preceded a second-round multiplex PCR. TCRdb recomputed calls from the multiplex PCR reads with MiXCR, one row per CDR3 protein. In the table there are 600,000 to 950,000 distinct CDR3 sequences, 40% of which are singletons. J lost 10 bases, V lost 8 bases, and 5 bases had no gene match. This CDR3 region has 12 residues. Sequences were obtained from peripheral blood. The chain links TRBV12-3 or TRBV12-4 to TRBJ1-6; 7 bases fit TRBD1. The sequence derives from an adult man with Graves' ophthalmopathy. The CDR3 sequence is CASVRGRSPLHF. CDR3 DNA: TGTGCCAGCGTCAGGGGGAGGTCACCCCTCCACTTT.